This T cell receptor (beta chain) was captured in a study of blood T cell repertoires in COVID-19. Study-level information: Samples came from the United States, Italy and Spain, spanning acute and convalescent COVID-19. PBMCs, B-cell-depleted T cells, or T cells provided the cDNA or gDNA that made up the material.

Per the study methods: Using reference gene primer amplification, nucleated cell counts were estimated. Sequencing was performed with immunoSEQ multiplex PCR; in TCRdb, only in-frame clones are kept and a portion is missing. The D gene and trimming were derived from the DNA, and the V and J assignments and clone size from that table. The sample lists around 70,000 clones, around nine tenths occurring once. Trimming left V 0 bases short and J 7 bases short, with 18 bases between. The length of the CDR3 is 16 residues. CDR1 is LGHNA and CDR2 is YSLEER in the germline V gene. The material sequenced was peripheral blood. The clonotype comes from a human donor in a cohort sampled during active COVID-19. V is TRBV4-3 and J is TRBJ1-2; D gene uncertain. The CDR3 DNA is TGCGCCAGCAGCCAAGATAGATACGGAACTATGGGTGGCTACACCTTC. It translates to CASSQDRYGTMGGYTF.